This T cell receptor (beta chain) was obtained from a study of blood T cell repertoires in COVID-19. Background on the study: Researchers got acute and convalescent COVID-19 samples from the United States, Italy and Spain. PBMCs, B-cell-depleted T cells, or T cells were the source of the cDNA or gDNA that made up the material.

The authors' processing: Counts of nucleated cells, estimated from reference gene primer amplification, were obtained. Assay: immunoSEQ multiplex PCR; the TCRdb copy retains only in-frame clones and omits some. V, J and clone size are taken as reported in that table, and D and trimming were inferred from the DNA itself. Counted here are 140,000 or so clones, around nine tenths occurring once; the ten biggest clones make up 8% to 9%. V was shortened by 1 base and J by 2 bases, with 24 bases between the two germline ends. Germline V gives CDR1 SGHAT, CDR2 FQNNGV. The CDR3 loop spans 19 amino acids. This receptor was identified in a woman in her 50s with active or convalescent COVID-19. Material: peripheral blood. This chain links TRBV11-2 with TRBJ2-7; D possibly corresponds to TRBD1 (5 bases). As DNA, the CDR3 is TGTGCCAGCAGCTTAGTTTACCCCAGTCGTAGACAGAGTCCCTACGAGCAGTACTTC. Encoded protein: CASSLVYPSRRQSPYEQYF. Based on the CDR3 plus reference TRBV11-2 and TRBJ2-7, the full variable domain is EAGVAQSPRYKIIEKRQSVAFWCNPISGHATLYWYQQILGQGPKLLIQFQNNGVVDDSQLPKDRFSAERLKGVDSTLKIQPAKLEDSAVYLCASSLVYPSRRQSPYEQYFGPGTRLTVT.